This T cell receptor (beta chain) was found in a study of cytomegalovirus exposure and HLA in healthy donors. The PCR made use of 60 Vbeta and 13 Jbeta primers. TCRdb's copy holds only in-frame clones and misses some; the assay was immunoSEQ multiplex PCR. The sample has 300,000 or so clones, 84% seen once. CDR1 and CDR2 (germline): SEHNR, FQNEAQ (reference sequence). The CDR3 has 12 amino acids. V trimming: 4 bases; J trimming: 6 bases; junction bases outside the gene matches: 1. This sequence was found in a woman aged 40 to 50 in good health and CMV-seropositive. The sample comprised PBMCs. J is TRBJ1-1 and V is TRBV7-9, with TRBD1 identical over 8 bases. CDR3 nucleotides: TGTGCCAGCAGCTCACAGGGGGCTGAAGCTTTCTTT. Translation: CASSSQGAEAFF.